This T cell receptor (beta chain) was identified in a study of T cell repertoires in cytomegalovirus infection. Across the whole study: CMV epitopes that were recently identified and HLA-C-restricted were used alongside well-studied HLA-B-restricted ones. CMV infection plus the matching HLA type was flagged by public TCR beta signatures.

The length of the CDR3 is 17 residues. With 1 base removed from V and 5 bases from J, the gap between germline ends came to 17 bases. Germline V gives CDR1 SGHVS, CDR2 FQNEAQ. General study results and limits: Of the TCR beta families, the public ones yielded a cumulative frequency that identified carriers of CMV plus the relevant HLA. HLA-C-restricted CMV-specific TCR beta clonotypes were dominant in the ex vivo response.

This clonotype was counted a few times. No antigen is known for it. TCRdb analysed the reads with MiXCR anew, one entry per CDR3 protein. The sample yields some 220,000 distinct CDR3 sequences, around two fifths seen once. The sample here was CD8+ T cells from cultured PBMCs, taken from culture after CMV antigen stimulation. This sequence joins TRBV7-8 and TRBJ2-2, with TRBD2 as a possible D gene (6 bases). The receptor comes from a human donor in good health (CMV status not recorded). Some clones in this sample may be carry-over from other donors' samples. The CDR3 coding sequence is TGTGCCAGCAGCTTAGAATGGGACTCCCTGTCTACCGGGGAGCTGTTTTTT. As protein: CASSLEWDSLSTGELFF.